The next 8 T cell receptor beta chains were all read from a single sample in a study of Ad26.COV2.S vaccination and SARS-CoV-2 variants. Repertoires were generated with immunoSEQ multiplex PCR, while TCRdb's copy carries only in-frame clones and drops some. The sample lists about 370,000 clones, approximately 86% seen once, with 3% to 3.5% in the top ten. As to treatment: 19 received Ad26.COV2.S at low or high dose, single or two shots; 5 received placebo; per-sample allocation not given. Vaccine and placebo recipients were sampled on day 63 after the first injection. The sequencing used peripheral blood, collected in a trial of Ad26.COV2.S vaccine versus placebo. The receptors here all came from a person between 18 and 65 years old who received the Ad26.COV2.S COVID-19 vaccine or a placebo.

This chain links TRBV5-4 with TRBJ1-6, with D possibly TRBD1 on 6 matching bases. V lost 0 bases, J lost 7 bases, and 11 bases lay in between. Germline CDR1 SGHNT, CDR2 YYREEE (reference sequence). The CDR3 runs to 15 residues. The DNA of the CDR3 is TGTGCCAGCAGCTTGGTCCCGGACAGCAATTCACCCCTCCACTTT. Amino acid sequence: CASSLVPDSNSPLHF.

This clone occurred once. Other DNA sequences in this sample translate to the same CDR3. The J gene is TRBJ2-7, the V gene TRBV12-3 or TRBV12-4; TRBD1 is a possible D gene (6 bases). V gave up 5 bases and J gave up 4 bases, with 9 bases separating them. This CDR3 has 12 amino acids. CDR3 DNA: TGTGCCAGCAGTCTACAGGGTTACGAGCAGTACTTC. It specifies CASSLQGYEQYF.

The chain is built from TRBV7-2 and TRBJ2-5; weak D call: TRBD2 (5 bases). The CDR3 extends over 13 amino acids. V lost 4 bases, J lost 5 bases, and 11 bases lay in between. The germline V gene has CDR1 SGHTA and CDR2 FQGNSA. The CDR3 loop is CASSSASGETQYF. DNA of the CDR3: TGTGCCAGCAGCTCCGCTTCGGGGGAGACCCAGTACTTC. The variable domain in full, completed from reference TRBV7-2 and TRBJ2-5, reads GAGVSQSPSNKVTEKGKDVELRCDPISGHTALYWYRQSLGQGLEFLIYFQGNSAPDKSGLPSDRFSAERTGGSVSTLTIQRTQQEDSAVYLCASSSASGETQYFGPGTRLLVL.

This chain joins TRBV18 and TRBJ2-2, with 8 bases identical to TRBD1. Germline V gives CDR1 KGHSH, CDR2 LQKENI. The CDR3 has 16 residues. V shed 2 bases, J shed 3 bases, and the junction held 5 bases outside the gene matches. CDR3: CASSPAGQGYTGELFF. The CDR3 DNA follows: TGTGCCAGCTCACCAGCCGGACAGGGATACACCGGGGAGCTGTTTTTT.

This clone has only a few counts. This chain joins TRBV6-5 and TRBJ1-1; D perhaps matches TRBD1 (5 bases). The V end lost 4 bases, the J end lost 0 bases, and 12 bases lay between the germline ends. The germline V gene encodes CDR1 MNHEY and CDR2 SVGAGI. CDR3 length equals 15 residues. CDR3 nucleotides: TGTGCCAGCAGTTTGTATGGGGCCATGAACACTGAAGCTTTCTTT. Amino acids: CASSLYGAMNTEAFF.

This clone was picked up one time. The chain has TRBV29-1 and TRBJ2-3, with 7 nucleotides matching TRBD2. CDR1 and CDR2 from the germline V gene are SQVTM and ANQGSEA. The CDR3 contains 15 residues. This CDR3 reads CAALFHAGDTDTQYF. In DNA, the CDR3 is TGCGCAGCGCTGTTCCATGCGGGAGACACAGATACGCAGTATTTT.

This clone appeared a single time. The CDR3 nucleotides are TGTGCCAGCAGCCGAGAACAGGGTTCTGGCTACACCTTC. This encodes CASSREQGSGYTF. The J gene is TRBJ1-2, the V gene TRBV2; maybe TRBD1 (6 bases). The CDR3 has 13 residues. Trimming stripped 6 bases from V and 7 bases from J, with 15 bases between. CDR1 is SNHLY and CDR2 is FYNNEI in the germline V gene.

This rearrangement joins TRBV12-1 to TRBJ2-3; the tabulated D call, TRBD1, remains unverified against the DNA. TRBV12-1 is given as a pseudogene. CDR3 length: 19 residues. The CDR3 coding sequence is TGTGCCACCACCCCCGGGACACCCGGTTTTGAGCGCCTCACAGATACGCAGTATTTT. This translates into CATTPGTPGFERLTDTQYF.